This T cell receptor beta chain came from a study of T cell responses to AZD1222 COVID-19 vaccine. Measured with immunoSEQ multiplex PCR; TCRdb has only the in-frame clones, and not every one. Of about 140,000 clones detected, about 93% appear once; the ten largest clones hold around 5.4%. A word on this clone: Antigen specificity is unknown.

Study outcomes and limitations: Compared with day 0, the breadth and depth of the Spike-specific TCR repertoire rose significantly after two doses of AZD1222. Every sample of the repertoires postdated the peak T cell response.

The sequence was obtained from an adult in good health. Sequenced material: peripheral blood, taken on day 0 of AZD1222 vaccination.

CDR3 nucleotides: TGTGCCACCAGCAGGGAACAGTGGACCGGGGAGCTGTTTTTT. Encoded protein: CATSREQWTGELFF. V and J are TRBV15 and TRBJ2-2; no clear D gene. Germline CDR1 and CDR2: LNHNV and YYDKDF (reference sequence). This CDR3 is built from 14 residues. V was clipped by 3 bases and J by 5 bases, with 10 bases between them.